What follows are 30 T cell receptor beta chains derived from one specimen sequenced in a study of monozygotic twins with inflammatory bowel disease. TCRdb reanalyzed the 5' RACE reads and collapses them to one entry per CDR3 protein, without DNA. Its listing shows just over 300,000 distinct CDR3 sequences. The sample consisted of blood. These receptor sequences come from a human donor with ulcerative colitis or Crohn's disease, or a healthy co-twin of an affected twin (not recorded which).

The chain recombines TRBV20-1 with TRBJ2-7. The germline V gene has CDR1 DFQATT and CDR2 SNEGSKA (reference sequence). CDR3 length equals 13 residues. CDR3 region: CSAPNRDSYEQYF.

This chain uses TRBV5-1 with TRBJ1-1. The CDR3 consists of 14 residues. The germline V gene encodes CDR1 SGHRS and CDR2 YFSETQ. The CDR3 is CASSFGDSSGEAFF.

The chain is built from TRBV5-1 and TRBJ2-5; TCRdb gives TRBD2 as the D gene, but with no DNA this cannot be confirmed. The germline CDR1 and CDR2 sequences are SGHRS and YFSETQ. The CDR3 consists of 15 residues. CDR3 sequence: CATHRGAGLQETQYF.

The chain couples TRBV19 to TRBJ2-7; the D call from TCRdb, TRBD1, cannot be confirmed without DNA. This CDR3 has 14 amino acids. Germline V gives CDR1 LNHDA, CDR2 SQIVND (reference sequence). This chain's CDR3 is CASRSGQGTYEQYF.

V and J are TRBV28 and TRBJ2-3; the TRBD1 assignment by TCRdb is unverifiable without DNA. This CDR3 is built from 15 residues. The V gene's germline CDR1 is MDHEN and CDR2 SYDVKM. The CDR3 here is CASSLARQGARTQYF.

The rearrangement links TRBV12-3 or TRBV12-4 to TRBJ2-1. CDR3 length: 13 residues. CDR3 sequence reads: CASMVRPDNEQFF.

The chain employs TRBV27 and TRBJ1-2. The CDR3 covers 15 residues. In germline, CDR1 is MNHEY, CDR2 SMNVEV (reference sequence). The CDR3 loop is CASRSLSLINYGYTF.

The CDR3: CASSYEGGNYGYTF. The chain carries TRBV4-3 and TRBJ1-2; TCRdb gives TRBD1 as the D gene, but with no DNA this cannot be confirmed. This CDR3 is 14 amino acids long. The germline CDR1 and CDR2 sequences are LGHNA and YSLEER.

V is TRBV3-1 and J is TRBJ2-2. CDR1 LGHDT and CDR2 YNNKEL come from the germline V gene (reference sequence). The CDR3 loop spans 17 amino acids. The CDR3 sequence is CASSQYLQTSNTGELFF. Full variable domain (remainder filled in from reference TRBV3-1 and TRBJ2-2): DTAVSQTPKYLVTQMGNDKSIKCEQNLGHDTMYWYKQDSKKFLKIMFSYNNKELIINETVPNRFSPKSPDKAHLNLHINSLELGDSAVYFCASSQYLQTSNTGELFFGEGSRLTVL.

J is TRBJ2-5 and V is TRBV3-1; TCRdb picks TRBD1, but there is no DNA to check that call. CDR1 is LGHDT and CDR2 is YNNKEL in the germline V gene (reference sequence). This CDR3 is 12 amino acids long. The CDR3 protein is CASSPPGARGYF.

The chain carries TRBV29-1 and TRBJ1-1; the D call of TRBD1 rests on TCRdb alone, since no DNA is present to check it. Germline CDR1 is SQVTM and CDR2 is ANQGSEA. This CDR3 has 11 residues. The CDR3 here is CSAGGWEEAFF. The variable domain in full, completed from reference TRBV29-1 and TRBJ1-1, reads SAVISQKPSRDICQRGTSLTIQCQVDSQVTMMFWYRQQPGQSLTLIATANQGSEATYESGFVIDKFPISRPNLTFSTLTVSNMSPEDSSIYLCSAGGWEEAFFGQGTRLTVV.

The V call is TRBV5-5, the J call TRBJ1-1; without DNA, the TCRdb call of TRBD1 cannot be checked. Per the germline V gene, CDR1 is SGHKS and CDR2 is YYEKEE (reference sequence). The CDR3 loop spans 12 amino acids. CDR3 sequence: CASSRGRTEAFF.

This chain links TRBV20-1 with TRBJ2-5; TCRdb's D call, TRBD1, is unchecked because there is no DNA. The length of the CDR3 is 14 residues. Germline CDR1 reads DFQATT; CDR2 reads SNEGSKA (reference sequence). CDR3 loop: CSARAGTGKETQYF.

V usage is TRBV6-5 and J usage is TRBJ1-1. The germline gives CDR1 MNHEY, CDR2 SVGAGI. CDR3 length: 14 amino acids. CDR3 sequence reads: CASSYGTANTEAFF.

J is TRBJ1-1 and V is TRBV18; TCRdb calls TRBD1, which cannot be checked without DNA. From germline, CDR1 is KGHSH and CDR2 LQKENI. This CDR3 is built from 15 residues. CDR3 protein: CASSPPGRTRAEAFF.

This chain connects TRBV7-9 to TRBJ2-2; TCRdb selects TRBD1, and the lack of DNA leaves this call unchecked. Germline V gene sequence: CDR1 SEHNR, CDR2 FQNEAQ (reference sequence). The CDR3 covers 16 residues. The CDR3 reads CASRPRTGLNTGELFF.

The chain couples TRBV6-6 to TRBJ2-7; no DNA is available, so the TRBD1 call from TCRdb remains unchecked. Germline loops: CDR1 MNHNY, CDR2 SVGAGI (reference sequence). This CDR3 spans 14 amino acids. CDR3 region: CAVSHGGGTYEQYF.

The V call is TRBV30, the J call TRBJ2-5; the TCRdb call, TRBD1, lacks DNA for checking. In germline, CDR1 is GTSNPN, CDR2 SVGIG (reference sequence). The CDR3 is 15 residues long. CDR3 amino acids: CAWSPGTVIRETQYF.

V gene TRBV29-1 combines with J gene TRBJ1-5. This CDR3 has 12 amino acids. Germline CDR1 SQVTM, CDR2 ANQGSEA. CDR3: CSAVFSNQPQHF. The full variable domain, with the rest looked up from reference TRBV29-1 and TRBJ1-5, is SAVISQKPSRDICQRGTSLTIQCQVDSQVTMMFWYRQQPGQSLTLIATANQGSEATYESGFVIDKFPISRPNLTFSTLTVSNMSPEDSSIYLCSAVFSNQPQHFGDGTRLSIL.

CDR3 residues: CASSYDRNTEAFF. V usage is TRBV5-1 and J usage is TRBJ1-1. This CDR3 region has 13 residues. The germline V gene has CDR1 SGHRS and CDR2 YFSETQ.

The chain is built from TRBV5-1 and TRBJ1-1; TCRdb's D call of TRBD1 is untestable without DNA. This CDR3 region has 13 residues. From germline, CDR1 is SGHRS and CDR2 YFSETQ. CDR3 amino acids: CASGGRLGTEAFF.

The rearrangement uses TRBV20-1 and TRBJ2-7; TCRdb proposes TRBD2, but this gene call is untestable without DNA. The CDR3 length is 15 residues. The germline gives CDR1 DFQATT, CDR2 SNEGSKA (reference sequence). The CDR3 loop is CSARWSSGRSYEQYF.

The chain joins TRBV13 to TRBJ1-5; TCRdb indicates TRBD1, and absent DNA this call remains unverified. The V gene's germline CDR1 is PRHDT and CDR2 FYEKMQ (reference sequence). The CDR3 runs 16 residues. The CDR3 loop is CASSLSGGSGNQPQHF.

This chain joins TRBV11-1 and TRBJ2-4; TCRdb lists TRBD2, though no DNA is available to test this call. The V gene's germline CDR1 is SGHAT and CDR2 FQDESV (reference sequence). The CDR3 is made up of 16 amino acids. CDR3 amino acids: CASSERRPSAKNIQYF.

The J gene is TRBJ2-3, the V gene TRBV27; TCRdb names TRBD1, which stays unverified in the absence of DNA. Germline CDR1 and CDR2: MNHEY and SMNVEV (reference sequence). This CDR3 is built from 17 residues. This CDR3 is CASRHRGTGTATDTQYF.

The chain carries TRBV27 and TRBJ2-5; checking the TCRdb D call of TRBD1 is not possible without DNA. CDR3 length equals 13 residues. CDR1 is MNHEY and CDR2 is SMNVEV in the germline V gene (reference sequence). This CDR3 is CASKMRGSQTQYF.

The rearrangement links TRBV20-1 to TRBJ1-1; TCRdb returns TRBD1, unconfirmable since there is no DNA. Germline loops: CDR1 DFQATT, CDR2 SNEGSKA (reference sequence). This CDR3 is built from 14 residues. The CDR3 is CSAGGGGRGTEAFF.

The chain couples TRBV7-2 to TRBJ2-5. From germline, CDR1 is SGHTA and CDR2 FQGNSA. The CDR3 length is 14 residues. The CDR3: CASSLVVAVETQYF.

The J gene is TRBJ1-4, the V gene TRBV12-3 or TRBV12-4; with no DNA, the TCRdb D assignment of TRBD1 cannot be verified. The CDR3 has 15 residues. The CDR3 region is CASSKGTGGGEKLFF.

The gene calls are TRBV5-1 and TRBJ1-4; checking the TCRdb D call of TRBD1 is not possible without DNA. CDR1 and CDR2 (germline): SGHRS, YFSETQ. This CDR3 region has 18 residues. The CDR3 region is CASSKGQGAQDPNEKLFF. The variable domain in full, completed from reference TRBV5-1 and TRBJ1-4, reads KAGVTQTPRYLIKTRGQQVTLSCSPISGHRSVSWYQQTPGQGLQFLFEYFSETQRNKGNFPGRFSGRQFSNSRSEMNVSTLELGDSALYLCASSKGQGAQDPNEKLFFGSGTQLSVL.